Below, one T cell receptor (beta chain) is given with its context. TCRdb redid the calling of the PCR reads with MiXCR, one entry per CDR3 protein. The data hold roughly 100,000 distinct CDR3 sequences, with 51% observed a single time. The record originates from a study of CDR3 diversity in severe acne. The sequencing input was blood. The sequence came from a male donor with acne.

Written as DNA, the CDR3 is TGTGCCAGCAGTTCTAATCCGTCCGAGCAGTACTTC. It encodes CASSSNPSEQYF. This chain links TRBV6-6 with TRBJ2-7; D unresolved. The CDR3 extends over 12 amino acids. The V end lost 4 bases, the J end lost 6 bases, and 10 bases lay between the germline ends. Germline lookup yields CDR1 MNHNY and CDR2 SVGAGI (reference sequence).